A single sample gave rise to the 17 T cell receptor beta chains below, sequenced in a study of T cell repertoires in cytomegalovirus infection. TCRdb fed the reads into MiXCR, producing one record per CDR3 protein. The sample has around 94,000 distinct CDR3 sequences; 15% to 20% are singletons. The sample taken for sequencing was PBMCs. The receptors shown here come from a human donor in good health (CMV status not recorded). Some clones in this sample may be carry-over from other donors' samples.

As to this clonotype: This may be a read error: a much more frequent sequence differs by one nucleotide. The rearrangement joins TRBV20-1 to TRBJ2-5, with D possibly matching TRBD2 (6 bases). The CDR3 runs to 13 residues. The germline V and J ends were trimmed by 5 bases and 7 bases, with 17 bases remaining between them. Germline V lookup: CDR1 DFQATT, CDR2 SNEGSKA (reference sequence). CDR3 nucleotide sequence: TGCAGTGCTCGCTACCCCATGGGGGGGACCCAGTACTTC. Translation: CSARYPMGGTQYF.

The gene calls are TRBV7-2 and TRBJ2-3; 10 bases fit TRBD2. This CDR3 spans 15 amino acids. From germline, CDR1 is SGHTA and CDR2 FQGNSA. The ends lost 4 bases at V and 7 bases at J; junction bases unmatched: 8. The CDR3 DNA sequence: TGTGCCAGCAGCTCCCAGCGGGGGGGCCTCCATACGCAGTATTTT. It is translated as CASSSQRGGLHTQYF.

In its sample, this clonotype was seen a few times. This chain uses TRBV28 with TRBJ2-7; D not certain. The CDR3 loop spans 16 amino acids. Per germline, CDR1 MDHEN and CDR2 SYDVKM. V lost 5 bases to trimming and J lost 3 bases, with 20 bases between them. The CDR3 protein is CASSPSGTTLGYEQYF. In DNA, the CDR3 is TGTGCCAGCAGTCCCTCCGGAACAACCCTTGGCTACGAGCAGTACTTC.

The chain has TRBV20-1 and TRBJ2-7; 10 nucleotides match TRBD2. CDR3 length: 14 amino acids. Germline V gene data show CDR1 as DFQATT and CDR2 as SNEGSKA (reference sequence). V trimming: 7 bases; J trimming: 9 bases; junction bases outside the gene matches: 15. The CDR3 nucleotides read TGCAGTGGGGCGATAGCGGGGGGTCCTACTGTGCAGTACTTC. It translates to CSGAIAGGPTVQYF.

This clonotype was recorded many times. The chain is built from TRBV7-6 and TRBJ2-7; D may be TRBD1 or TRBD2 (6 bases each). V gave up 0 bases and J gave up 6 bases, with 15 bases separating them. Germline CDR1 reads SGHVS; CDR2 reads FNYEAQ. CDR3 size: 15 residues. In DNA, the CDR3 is TGTGCCAGCAGCTTAGCTCCCCGGGGGCTGGGCGAGCAGTACTTC. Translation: CASSLAPRGLGEQYF.

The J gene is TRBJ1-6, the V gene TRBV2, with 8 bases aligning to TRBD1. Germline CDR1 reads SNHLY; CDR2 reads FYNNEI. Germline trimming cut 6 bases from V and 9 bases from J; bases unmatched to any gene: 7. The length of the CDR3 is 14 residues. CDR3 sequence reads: CASRGQAGSSPLHF. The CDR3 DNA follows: TGTGCCAGCAGGGGACAGGCAGGGAGTTCACCCCTCCACTTT.

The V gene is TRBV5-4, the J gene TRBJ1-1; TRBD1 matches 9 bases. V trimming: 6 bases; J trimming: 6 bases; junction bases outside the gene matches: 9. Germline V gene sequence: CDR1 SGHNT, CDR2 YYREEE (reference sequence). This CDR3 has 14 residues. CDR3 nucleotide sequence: TGTGCCAGCAAGGGCAGACAGGGGGACGCTGAAGCTTTCTTT. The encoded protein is CASKGRQGDAEAFF.

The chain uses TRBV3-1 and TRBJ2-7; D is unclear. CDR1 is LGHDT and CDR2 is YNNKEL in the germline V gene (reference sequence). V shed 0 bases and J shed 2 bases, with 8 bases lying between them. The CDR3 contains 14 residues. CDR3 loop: CASSQEGQAYEQYF. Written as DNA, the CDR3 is TGTGCCAGCAGCCAAGAAGGGCAGGCCTACGAGCAGTACTTC.

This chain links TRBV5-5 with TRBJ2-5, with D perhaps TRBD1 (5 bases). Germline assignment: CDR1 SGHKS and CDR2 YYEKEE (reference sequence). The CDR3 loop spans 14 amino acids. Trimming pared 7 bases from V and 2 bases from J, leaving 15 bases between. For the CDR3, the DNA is TGTGCCAGCGCTCTTATGGGGCTACAAGAGACCCAGTACTTC. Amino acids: CASALMGLQETQYF.

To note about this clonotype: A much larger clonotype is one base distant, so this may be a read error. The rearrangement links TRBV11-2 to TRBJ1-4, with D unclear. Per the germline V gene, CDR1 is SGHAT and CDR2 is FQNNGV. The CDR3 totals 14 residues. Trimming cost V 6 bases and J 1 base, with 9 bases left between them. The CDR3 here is CASRASRTNEKLFF. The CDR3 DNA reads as TGTGCCAGCAGAGCGTCAAGAACTAATGAAAAACTGTTTTTT. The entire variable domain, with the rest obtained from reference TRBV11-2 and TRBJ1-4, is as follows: EAGVAQSPRYKIIEKRQSVAFWCNPISGHATLYWYQQILGQGPKLLIQFQNNGVVDDSQLPKDRFSAERLKGVDSTLKIQPAKLEDSAVYLCASRASRTNEKLFFGSGTQLSVL.

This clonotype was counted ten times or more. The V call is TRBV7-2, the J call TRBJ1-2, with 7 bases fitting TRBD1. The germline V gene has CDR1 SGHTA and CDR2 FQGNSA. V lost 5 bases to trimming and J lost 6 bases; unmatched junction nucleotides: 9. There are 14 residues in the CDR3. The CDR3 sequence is CASSQKQGLDGYTF. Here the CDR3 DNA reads TGTGCCAGCAGCCAGAAACAGGGGTTAGATGGCTACACCTTC.

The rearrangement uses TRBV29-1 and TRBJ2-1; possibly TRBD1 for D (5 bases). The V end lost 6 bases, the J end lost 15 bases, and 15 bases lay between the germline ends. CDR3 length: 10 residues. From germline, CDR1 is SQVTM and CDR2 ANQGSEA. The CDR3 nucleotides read TGCAGCGTCGCCCAGGGTTGGGCGTTCTTC. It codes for CSVAQGWAFF.

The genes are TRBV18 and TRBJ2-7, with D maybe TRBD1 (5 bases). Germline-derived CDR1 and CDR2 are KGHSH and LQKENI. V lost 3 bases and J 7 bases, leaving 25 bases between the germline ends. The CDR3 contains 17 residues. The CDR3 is CASSPQGAFSGMREQYF. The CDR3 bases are TGTGCCAGCTCACCCCAAGGCGCATTTTCAGGGATGAGGGAGCAGTACTTC.

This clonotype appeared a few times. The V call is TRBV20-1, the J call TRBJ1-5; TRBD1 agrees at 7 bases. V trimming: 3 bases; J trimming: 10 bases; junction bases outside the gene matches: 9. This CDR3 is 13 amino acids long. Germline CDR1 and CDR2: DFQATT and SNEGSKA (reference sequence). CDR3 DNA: TGCAGTGCTAGGGGGACAGCCATCAGCCCCCAGCATTTT. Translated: CSARGTAISPQHF.

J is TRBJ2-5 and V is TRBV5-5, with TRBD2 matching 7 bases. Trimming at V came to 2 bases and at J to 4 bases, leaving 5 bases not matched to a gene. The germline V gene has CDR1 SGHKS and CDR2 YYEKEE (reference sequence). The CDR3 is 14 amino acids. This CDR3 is CASSFGGSGETQYF. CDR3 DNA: TGTGCCAGCAGCTTCGGGGGGAGCGGAGAGACCCAGTACTTC.

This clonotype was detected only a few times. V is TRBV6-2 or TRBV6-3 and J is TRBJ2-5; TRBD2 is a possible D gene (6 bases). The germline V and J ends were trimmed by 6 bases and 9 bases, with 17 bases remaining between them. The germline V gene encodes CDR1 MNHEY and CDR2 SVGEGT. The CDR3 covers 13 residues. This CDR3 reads CASSPWRDGAQYF. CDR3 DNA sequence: TGTGCCAGCAGCCCCTGGCGGGACGGGGCCCAGTACTTC.

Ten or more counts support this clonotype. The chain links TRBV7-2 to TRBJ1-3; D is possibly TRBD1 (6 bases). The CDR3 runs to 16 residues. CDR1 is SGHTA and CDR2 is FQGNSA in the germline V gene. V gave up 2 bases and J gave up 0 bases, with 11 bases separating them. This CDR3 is CASSLRGQSSGNTIYF. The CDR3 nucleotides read TGTGCCAGCAGCTTACGGGGGCAGAGCTCTGGAAACACCATATATTTT.